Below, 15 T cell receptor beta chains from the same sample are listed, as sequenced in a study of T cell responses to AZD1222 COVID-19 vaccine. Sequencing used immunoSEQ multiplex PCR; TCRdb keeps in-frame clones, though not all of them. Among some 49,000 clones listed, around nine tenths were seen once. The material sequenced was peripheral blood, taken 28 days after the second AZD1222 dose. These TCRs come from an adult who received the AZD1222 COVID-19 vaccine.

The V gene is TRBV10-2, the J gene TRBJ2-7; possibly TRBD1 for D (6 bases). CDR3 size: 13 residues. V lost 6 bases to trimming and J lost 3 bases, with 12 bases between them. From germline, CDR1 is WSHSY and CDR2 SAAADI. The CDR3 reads CASSWGPNYEQYF. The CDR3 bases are TGCGCCAGCAGCTGGGGGCCGAACTACGAGCAGTACTTC.

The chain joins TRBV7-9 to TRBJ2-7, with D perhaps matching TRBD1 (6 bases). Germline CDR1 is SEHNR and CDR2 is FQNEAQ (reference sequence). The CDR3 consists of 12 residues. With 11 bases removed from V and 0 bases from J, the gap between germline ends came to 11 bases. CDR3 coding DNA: TGTGCCGAACAGACAGGCTCCTACGAGCAGTACTTC. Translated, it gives CAEQTGSYEQYF.

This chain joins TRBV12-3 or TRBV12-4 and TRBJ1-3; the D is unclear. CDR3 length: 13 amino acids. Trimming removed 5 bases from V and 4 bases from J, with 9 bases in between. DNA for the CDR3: TGTGCCAGCAGTACAACAGCGGGAAACACCATATATTTT. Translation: CASSTTAGNTIYF.

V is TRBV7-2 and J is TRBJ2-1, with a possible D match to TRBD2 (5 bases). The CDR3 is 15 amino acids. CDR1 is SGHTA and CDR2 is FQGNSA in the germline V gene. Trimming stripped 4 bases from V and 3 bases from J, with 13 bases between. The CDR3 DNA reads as TGTGCCAGCAGCTCCCGGACTCGAATCTACAATGAGCAGTTCTTC. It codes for CASSSRTRIYNEQFF. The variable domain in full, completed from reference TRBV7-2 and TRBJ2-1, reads GAGVSQSPSNKVTEKGKDVELRCDPISGHTALYWYRQSLGQGLEFLIYFQGNSAPDKSGLPSDRFSAERTGGSVSTLTIQRTQQEDSAVYLCASSSRTRIYNEQFFGPGTRLTVL.

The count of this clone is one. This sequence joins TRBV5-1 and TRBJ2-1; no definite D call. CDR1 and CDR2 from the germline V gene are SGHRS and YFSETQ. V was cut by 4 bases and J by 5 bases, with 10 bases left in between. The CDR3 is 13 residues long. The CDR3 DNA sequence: TGCGCCAGCAGCCATGAACCCGACAATGAGCAGTTCTTC. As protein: CASSHEPDNEQFF.

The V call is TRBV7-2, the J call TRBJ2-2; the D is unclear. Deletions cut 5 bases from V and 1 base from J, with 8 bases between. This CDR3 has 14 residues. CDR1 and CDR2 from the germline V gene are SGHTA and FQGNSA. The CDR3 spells CASSLRWNTGELFF. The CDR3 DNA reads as TGTGCCAGCAGCCTAAGGTGGAACACCGGGGAGCTGTTTTTT.

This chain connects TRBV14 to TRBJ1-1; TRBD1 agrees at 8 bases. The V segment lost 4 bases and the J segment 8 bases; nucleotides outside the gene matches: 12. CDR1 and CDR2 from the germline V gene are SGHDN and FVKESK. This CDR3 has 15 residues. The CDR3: CASSLPTLGTGEAFF. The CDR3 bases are TGTGCCAGCAGCCTACCAACACTAGGGACAGGAGAAGCTTTCTTT.

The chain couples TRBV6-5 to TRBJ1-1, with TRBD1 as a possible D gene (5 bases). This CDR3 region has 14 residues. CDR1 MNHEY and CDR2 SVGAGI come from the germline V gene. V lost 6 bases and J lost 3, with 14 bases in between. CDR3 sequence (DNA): TGTGCCAGCAGGATCAGGGTAGAGGACACTGAAGCTTTCTTT. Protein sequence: CASRIRVEDTEAFF.

The CDR3 bases are TGTGCCAGCAGCCCCTCCCCCCGGGACAGCCAAGAGACCCAGTACTTC. Translated, it gives CASSPSPRDSQETQYF. The chain couples TRBV9 to TRBJ2-5; TRBD1 agrees at 7 bases. CDR3 length: 16 amino acids. The ends lost 4 bases at V and 1 base at J; junction bases unmatched: 10. The germline gives CDR1 SGDLS, CDR2 YYNGEE.

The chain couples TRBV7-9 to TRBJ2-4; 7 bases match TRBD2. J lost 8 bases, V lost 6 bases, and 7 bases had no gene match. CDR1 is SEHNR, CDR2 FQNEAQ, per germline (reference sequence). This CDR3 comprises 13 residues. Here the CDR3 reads CASRSSGGDIQYF. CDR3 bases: TGTGCCAGCAGATCCTCGGGGGGTGACATTCAGTACTTC.

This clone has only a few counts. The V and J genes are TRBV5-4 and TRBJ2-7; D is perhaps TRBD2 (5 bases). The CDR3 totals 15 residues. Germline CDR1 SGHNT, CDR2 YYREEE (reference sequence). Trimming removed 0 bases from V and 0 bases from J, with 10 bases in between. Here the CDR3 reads CASSLGGTSSYEQYF. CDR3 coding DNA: TGTGCCAGCAGCTTGGGGGGAACTAGCTCCTACGAGCAGTACTTC. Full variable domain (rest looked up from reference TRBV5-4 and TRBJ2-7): ETGVTQSPTHLIKTRGQQVTLRCSSQSGHNTVSWYQQALGQGPQFIFQYYREEENGRGNFPPRFSGLQFPNYSSELNVNALELDDSALYLCASSLGGTSSYEQYFGPGTRLTVT.

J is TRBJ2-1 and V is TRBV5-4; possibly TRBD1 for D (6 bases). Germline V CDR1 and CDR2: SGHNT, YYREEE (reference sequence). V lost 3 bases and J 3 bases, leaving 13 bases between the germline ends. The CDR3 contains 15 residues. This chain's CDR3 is CASSSGTPIYNEQFF. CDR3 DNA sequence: TGTGCCAGCAGCTCCGGGACACCGATCTACAATGAGCAGTTCTTC.

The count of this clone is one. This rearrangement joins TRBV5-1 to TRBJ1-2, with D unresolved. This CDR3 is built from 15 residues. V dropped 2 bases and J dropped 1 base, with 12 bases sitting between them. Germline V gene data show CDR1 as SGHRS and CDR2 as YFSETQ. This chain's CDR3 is CASSFEGRNNYGYTF. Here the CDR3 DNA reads TGCGCCAGCAGCTTCGAAGGACGGAATAACTATGGCTACACCTTC.

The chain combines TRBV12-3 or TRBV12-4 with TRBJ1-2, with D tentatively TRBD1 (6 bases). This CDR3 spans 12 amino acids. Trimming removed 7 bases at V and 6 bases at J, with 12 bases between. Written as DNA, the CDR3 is TGTGCCAGCAACTACGGGACACATGGCTACACCTTC. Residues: CASNYGTHGYTF.

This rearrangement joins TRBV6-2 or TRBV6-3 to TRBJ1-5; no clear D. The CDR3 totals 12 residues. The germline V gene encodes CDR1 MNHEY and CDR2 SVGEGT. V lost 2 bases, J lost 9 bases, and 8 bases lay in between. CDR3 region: CASSYPLGPQHF. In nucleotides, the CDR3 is TGTGCCAGCAGTTACCCCCTAGGGCCCCAGCATTTT.